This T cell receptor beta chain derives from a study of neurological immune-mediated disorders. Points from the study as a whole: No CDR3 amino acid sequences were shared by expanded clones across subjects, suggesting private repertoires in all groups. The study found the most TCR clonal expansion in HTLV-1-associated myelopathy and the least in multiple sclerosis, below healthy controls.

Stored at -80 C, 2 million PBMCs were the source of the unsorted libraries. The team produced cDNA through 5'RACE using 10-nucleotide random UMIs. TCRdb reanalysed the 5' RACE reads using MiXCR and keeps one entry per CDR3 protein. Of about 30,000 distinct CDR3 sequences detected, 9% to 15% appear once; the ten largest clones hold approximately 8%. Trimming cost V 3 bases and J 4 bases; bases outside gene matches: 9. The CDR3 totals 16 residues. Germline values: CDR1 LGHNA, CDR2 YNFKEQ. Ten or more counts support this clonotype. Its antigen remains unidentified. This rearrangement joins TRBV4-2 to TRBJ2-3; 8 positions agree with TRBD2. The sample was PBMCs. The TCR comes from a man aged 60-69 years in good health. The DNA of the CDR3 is TGTGCCAGCAGCCAGATACTAGCGGAATTCGCAGATACGCAGTATTTT. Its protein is CASSQILAEFADTQYF.